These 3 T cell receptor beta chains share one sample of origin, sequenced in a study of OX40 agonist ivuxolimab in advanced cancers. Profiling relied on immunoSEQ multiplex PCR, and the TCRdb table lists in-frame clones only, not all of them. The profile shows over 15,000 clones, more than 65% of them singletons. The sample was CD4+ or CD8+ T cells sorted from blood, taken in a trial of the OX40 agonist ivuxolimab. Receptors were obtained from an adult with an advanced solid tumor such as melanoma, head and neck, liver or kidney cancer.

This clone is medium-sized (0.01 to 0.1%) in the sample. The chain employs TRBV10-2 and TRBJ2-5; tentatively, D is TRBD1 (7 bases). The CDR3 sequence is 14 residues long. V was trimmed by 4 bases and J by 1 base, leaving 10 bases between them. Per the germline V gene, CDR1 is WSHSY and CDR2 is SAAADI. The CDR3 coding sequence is TGCGCCAGCAGTGGGAGGGACAGCCAAGAGACCCAGTACTTC. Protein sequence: CASSGRDSQETQYF.

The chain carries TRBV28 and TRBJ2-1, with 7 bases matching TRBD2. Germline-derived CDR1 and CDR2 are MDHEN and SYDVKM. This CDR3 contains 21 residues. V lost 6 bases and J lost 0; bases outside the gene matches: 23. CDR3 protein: CASSRPDTFRGSESSYNEQFF. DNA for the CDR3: TGTGCCAGCAGCCGGCCCGATACCTTCCGCGGGAGCGAAAGCTCCTACAATGAGCAGTTCTTC.

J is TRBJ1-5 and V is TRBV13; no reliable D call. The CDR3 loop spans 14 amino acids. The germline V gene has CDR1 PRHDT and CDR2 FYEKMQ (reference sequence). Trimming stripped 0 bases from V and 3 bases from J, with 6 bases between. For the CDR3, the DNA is TGTGCCAGCAGCTTAGGGCACTTCAATCAGCCCCAGCATTTT. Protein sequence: CASSLGHFNQPQHF.